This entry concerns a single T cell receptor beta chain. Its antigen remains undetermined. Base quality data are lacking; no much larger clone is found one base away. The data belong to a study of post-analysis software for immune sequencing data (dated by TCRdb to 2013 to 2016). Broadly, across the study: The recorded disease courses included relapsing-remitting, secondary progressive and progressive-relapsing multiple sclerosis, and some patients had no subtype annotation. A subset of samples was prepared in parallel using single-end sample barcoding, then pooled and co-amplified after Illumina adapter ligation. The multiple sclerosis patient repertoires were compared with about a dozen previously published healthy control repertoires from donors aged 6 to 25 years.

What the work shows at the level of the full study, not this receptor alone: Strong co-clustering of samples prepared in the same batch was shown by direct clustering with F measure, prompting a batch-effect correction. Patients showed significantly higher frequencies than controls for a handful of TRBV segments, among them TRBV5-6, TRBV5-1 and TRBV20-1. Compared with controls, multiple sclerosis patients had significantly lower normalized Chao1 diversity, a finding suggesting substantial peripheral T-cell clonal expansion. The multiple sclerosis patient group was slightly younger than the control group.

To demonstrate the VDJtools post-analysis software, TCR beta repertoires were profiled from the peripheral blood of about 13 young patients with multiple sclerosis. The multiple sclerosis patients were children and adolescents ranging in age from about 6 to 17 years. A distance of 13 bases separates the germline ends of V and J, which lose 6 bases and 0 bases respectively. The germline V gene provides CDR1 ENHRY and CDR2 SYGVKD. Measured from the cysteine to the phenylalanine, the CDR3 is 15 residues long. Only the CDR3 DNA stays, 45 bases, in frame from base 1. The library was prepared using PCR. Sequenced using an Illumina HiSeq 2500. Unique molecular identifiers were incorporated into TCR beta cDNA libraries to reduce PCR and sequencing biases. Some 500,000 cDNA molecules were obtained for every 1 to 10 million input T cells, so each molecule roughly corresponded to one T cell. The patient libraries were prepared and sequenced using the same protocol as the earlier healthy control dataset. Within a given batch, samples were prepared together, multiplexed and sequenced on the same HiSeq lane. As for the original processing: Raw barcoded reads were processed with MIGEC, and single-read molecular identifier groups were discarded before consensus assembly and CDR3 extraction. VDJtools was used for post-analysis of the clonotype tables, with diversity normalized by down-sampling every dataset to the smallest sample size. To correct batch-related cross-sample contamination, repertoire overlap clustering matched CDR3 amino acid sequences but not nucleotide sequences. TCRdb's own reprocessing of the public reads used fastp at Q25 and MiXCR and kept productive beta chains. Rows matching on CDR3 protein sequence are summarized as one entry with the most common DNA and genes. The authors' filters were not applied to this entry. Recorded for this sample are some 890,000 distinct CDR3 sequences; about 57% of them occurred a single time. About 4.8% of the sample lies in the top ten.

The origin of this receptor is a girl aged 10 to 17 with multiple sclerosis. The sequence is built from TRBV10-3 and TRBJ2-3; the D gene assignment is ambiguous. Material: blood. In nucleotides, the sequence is TGTGCCATCAGCGGTCGTGGCGAGAGCACAGATACGCAGTATTTT. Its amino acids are CAISGRGESTDTQYF.